The 13 T cell receptor beta chains below were found in one sample sequenced in a study of cytomegalovirus exposure and HLA in healthy donors. The PCR contained 60 Vbeta and 13 Jbeta primers. The data were produced by immunoSEQ multiplex PCR, yet TCRdb's version contains in-frame clones alone and is incomplete. The sample has 110,000 to 150,000 clones, just under 70% seen once; the top ten hold around 4.2%. Material for sequencing was PBMCs. Receptors originate from a man aged 60 to 75 in good health and CMV-seronegative.

The J gene is TRBJ1-1, the V gene TRBV5-1; D perhaps matches TRBD1 (5 bases). Trimming left V 1 base short and J 2 bases short, with 12 bases between. Germline CDR1 reads SGHRS; CDR2 reads YFSETQ. This CDR3 is built from 15 residues. CDR3 loop: CASSLFGRANTEAFF. CDR3 DNA sequence: TGCGCCAGCAGCTTGTTCGGCAGGGCCAACACTGAAGCTTTCTTT.

With regard to this clone: One end of the junction is discordant with germline, which a read error may explain. This chain joins TRBV10-3 and TRBJ2-2, with 12 positions matching TRBD2. The V gene's germline CDR1 is ENHRY and CDR2 SYGVKD. CDR3 length equals 13 residues. The CDR3 region is CALRLAGDGELFF. The CDR3 DNA reads TGTGCCCTCAGACTAGCGGGAGACGGGGAGCTGTTTTTT.

The chain carries TRBV7-2 and TRBJ1-1; 8 bases map to TRBD1. J lost 1 base, V lost 3 bases, and 1 base had no gene match. This CDR3 is 14 amino acids long. CDR1 and CDR2 from the germline V gene are SGHTA and FQGNSA. The CDR3 DNA follows: TGTGCCAGCAGCTTGGGACAGGCGAACACTGAAGCTTTCTTT. It encodes CASSLGQANTEAFF.

The CDR3 DNA reads as TGTGCCAGCAGGACCGGAGGTCCCTACGAGCAGTACTTC. Amino acid sequence: CASRTGGPYEQYF. This chain uses TRBV28 with TRBJ2-7; D might be TRBD2 (5 bases). Trimming took 6 bases from V and 2 from J, leaving 11 bases between them. The CDR3 totals 13 residues. Germline values: CDR1 MDHEN, CDR2 SYDVKM.

V is TRBV5-1 and J is TRBJ2-5; D remains unclear. V dropped 1 base and J dropped 10 bases, with 11 bases sitting between them. The CDR3 is 12 residues long. CDR1 and CDR2 (germline): SGHRS, YFSETQ. CDR3 residues: CASSLNFGDQYF. In DNA, the CDR3 is TGCGCCAGCAGCTTGAATTTCGGAGACCAGTACTTC.

This chain uses TRBV5-1 with TRBJ1-5; 8 positions match TRBD1. This CDR3 is 15 amino acids long. Germline CDR1 and CDR2: SGHRS and YFSETQ. J was trimmed by 3 bases and V by 4 bases; bases with no gene match: 6. The CDR3 region is CASSLTGADNQPQHF. CDR3 DNA sequence: TGCGCCAGCAGCCTGACAGGGGCGGACAATCAGCCCCAGCATTTT.

There are a few counts of this clone. V gene TRBV29-1 combines with J gene TRBJ2-5; 10 nucleotides align to TRBD2. Germline V lookup: CDR1 SQVTM, CDR2 ANQGSEA. The CDR3 contains 15 residues. V lost 3 bases, J lost 1 base, and 5 bases stayed unmatched. The CDR3 DNA reads TGCAGCGTTGACAAGGGACTAGCGCCCCAAGAGACCCAGTACTTC. Translated, it gives CSVDKGLAPQETQYF.

This clone showed up just a few times. The J gene is TRBJ1-1, the V gene TRBV29-1; 7 bases fit TRBD1. The CDR3 has 14 amino acids. V dropped 0 bases and J dropped 4; count of bases not matched to a gene: 5. The germline V gene has CDR1 SQVTM and CDR2 ANQGSEA. Here the CDR3 reads CSVEEGRGTTEAFF. In DNA form, the CDR3 reads TGCAGCGTTGAAGAAGGCAGGGGGACCACTGAAGCTTTCTTT. The full variable domain, completed using reference TRBV29-1 and TRBJ1-1, is SAVISQKPSRDICQRGTSLTIQCQVDSQVTMMFWYRQQPGQSLTLIATANQGSEATYESGFVIDKFPISRPNLTFSTLTVSNMSPEDSSIYLCSVEEGRGTTEAFFGQGTRLTVV.

The chain combines TRBV7-3 with TRBJ1-1; perhaps TRBD1 as D (5 bases). The CDR3 extends over 14 amino acids. The V gene lost 6 bases and the J gene lost 1 base, with 12 bases spanning the gap. Germline assignment: CDR1 SGHTA and CDR2 FQGTGA. For the CDR3, the DNA is TGTGCCAGCAGTTATCAGGGCCAGAACACTGAAGCTTTCTTT. Its protein is CASSYQGQNTEAFF.

The CDR3 is CASRFDISNTEAFF. CDR3 coding DNA: TGTGCCAGCAGATTCGACATATCGAACACTGAAGCTTTCTTT. This chain uses TRBV27 with TRBJ1-1, with no clear D. Germline V lookup: CDR1 MNHEY, CDR2 SMNVEV (reference sequence). The CDR3 has 14 residues. With 6 bases removed from V and 1 base from J, the gap between germline ends came to 12 bases.

This chain links TRBV4-2 with TRBJ2-5; 11 bases map to TRBD1. Per the germline V gene, CDR1 is LGHNA and CDR2 is YNFKEQ. This CDR3 spans 18 amino acids. Trimming at V came to 1 base and at J to 4 bases, leaving 11 bases not matched to a gene. DNA of the CDR3: TGTGCCAGCAGCCAAGGGATACCAGGGACAGGGGGTTTAGAGACCCAGTACTTC. It yields the protein CASSQGIPGTGGLETQYF.

The V and J genes are TRBV5-1 and TRBJ2-2; 12 bases align to TRBD2. J lost 6 bases, V lost 4 bases, and 7 bases had no gene match. The CDR3 is made up of 16 amino acids. Germline loops: CDR1 SGHRS, CDR2 YFSETQ. CDR3 loop: CASSETSGSPAGELFF. As DNA, the CDR3 is TGCGCCAGCAGCGAGACTAGCGGGAGTCCCGCCGGGGAGCTGTTTTTT. Drawing the rest from reference TRBV5-1 and TRBJ2-2, the complete variable domain is KAGVTQTPRYLIKTRGQQVTLSCSPISGHRSVSWYQQTPGQGLQFLFEYFSETQRNKGNFPGRFSGRQFSNSRSEMNVSTLELGDSALYLCASSETSGSPAGELFFGEGSRLTVL.

The rearrangement links TRBV15 to TRBJ2-7; 8 positions agree with TRBD1. In germline, CDR1 is LNHNV, CDR2 YYDKDF (reference sequence). The CDR3 consists of 15 residues. The J segment lost 5 bases and the V segment lost 1 base, leaving 7 bases of the junction unmatched. CDR3 DNA: TGTGCCACCAGCAGAGGCCTTGGGACAGGCAACGAGCAGTACTTC. This translates into CATSRGLGTGNEQYF.